A selection of T cell receptor beta chains follows, all from one sample in a study of cytomegalovirus exposure and HLA in healthy donors. The protocol was immunoSEQ multiplex PCR, while the TCRdb copy is restricted to in-frame clones and leaves out a portion. The table records over 150,000 clones, roughly 91% of them present only once. Material for sequencing was PBMCs. The receptors were sampled from a woman younger than 30 in good health and CMV-seropositive. CDR3s include the opening cysteine and the closing phenylalanine or tryptophan. A D gene is named only where the DNA matches it firmly. For some rows the clone size is stated as once, few or many, or as a class when expanded; others skip it.

-	-	16	TRBV10-3	TRBJ2-7	CAISVGKLANIDEQYF	TGTGCCATCAGTGTAGGGAAACTAGCAAATATCGACGAGCAGTACTTC
-	TRBD1	14	TRBV6-1	TRBJ1-4	CASSEGGTETKLFF	TGTGCCAGCAGTGAAGGGGGGACAGAGACAAAACTGTTTTTT
-	TRBD1	15	TRBV7-7	TRBJ2-1	CASSSGQGAYNEQFF	TGTGCTAGCAGCTCTGGACAGGGGGCCTACAATGAGCAGTTCTTC
-	TRBD2	17	TRBV28	TRBJ2-6	CASSSRWGGTGANVLTF	TGTGCCAGCAGTTCTAGGTGGGGGGGAACTGGGGCCAACGTCCTGACTTTC
-	TRBD2	15	TRBV28	TRBJ2-1	CASSLRAGALNEQFF	TGTGCCAGCAGTTTAAGAGCGGGAGCGCTCAATGAGCAGTTCTTC
-	TRBD1	15	TRBV6-4	TRBJ2-1	CASSVTGGSYNEQFF	TGTGCCAGCAGTGTCACAGGGGGCTCCTACAATGAGCAGTTCTTC
-	TRBD1	15	TRBV28	TRBJ1-2	CASSSGQGFYYGYTF	TGTGCCAGCAGTTCCGGACAGGGTTTTTACTATGGCTACACCTTC
once	-	15	TRBV7-6	TRBJ2-5	CASSLFSQGQETQYF	TGTGCCAGCAGCTTATTTTCACAGGGCCAAGAGACCCAGTACTTC
-	TRBD1	11	TRBV2	TRBJ2-5	CASDRGETQYF	TGTGCCAGCGACAGGGGAGAGACCCAGTACTTC
-	-	15	TRBV6-1	TRBJ2-1	CASSEIGRGYNEQFF	TGTGCCAGCAGTGAGATTGGCAGGGGTTACAATGAGCAGTTCTTC
once	-	15	TRBV19	TRBJ2-6	CASSERESGANVLTF	TGTGCCAGTAGTGAAAGAGAGTCTGGGGCCAACGTCCTGACTTTC